A selection of T cell receptor beta chains follows, all from one sample in a study of cytomegalovirus exposure and HLA in healthy donors. Profiling relied on immunoSEQ multiplex PCR, and the TCRdb table lists in-frame clones only, not all of them. This sample yields 150,000 to 200,000 clones, of which about 89% are seen a single time; approximately 2.5% belongs to the top ten. Sequenced material: PBMCs. These receptors all come from a man aged 18 to 29 in good health and CMV-seropositive. The CDR3 runs from the conserved cysteine through the conserved F or W. D genes are given only for firm matches. Expanded clones get a size class; other rows say once, few or many, or leave the size out.

>-|TRBJ1-4|-|TRBV7-2
CASSDGAASRRKLFF
TGTGCCAGCAGCGACGGTGCAGCCTCTCGGAGAAAACTGTTTTTT
>once|TRBJ1-1|-|TRBV5-1
CASRLGGTEAFF
TGCGCCAGCAGACTCGGGGGGACTGAAGCTTTCTTT
>-|TRBJ2-5|-|TRBV10-3
CAISPTRSQETQYF
TGTGCCATCAGCCCGACTAGATCCCAAGAGACCCAGTACTTC
>few|TRBJ1-4|-|TRBV5-1
CASSFDTGDEKLFF
TGCGCCAGCAGCTTCGACACGGGGGATGAAAAACTGTTTTTT
>-|TRBJ1-1|-|TRBV13
CASSILNRNQAFF
TGTGCCAGCAGCATACTAAACAGGAATCAAGCTTTCTTT
>-|TRBJ2-3|-|TRBV9
CASSVGGGASSNTQYF
TGTGCCAGCAGCGTGGGTGGGGGCGCCTCTTCAAATACGCAGTATTTT
>-|TRBJ2-5|-|TRBV7-2
CASHPLDQETQYF
TGTGCCAGCCACCCACTCGACCAAGAGACCCAGTACTTC
>many|TRBJ2-2|-|TRBV6-4
CASSDSGQNTGELFF
TGTGCCAGCAGTGACTCGGGACAGAACACCGGGGAGCTGTTTTTT
>-|TRBJ1-5|-|TRBV28
CASRFPGSKFQPQHF
TGTGCCAGCAGATTTCCGGGTTCTAAATTTCAGCCCCAGCATTTT
>-|TRBJ2-3|-|TRBV4-1
CASSQVGADTDTQYF
TGCGCCAGCAGCCAAGTAGGGGCGGACACAGATACGCAGTATTTT
>-|TRBJ2-3|TRBD2|TRBV7-2
CASSTRLAGFTDTQYF
TGTGCCAGCAGCACCCGCCTAGCGGGTTTCACAGATACGCAGTATTTT
>-|TRBJ1-1|TRBD1|TRBV25-1
CASSPWDREGLETEAFF
TGTGCCAGCAGTCCTTGGGACAGGGAGGGTTTGGAGACTGAAGCTTTCTTT
>-|TRBJ2-7|-|TRBV7-8
CASSLAHRETYEQYF
TGTGCCAGCAGCTTAGCGCACAGGGAAACCTACGAGCAGTACTTC
>-|TRBJ2-5|TRBD2|TRBV4-1
CASSQDDGTSDRTQYF
TGCGCCAGCAGCCAAGATGACGGGACTAGCGATCGGACCCAGTACTTC
>-|TRBJ2-1|TRBD1|TRBV7-2
CASGTGGYNEQFF
TGTGCCAGCGGGACAGGGGGCTACAATGAGCAGTTCTTC
>-|TRBJ1-5|-|TRBV13
CASSYRPSNQPQHF
TGTGCCAGCAGCTACAGGCCCTCCAATCAGCCCCAGCATTTT
>medium-sized|TRBJ2-1|-|TRBV21-1
CASSKGGTSGNEQFF
TGTGCCAGCAGCAAGGGGGGAACTAGCGGGAATGAGCAGTTCTTC
>-|TRBJ2-7|-|TRBV27
CASSRYGRMSYEQYF
TGTGCCAGCAGTAGATATGGGAGGATGTCCTACGAGCAGTACTTC
>-|TRBJ1-1|-|TRBV30
CGGGLNTEAFF
TGTGGGGGAGGGCTGAACACTGAAGCTTTCTTT
>once|TRBJ2-5|TRBD2|TRBV9
CASSVNSGGAETQYF
TGTGCCAGCAGCGTAAATAGCGGGGGTGCCGAGACCCAGTACTTC
>-|TRBJ2-1|TRBD1|TRBV2
CASSLGTGTYNEQFF
TGTGCCAGCAGCCTTGGGACAGGTACCTACAATGAGCAGTTCTTC
>-|TRBJ1-1|TRBD1|TRBV13
CASSLGGQGLENTEAFF
TGTGCCAGCAGCTTAGGGGGACAGGGTTTGGAGAACACTGAAGCTTTCTTT
>-|TRBJ2-7|TRBD1|TRBV7-3
CASSFRDRVDTSSYEQYF
TGTGCCAGCAGCTTTCGGGACAGGGTAGACACAAGCTCCTACGAGCAGTACTTC
>-|TRBJ2-5|TRBD2|TRBV9
CASSVGGGAFETQYF
TGTGCCAGCAGCGTCGGCGGGGGGGCTTTTGAGACCCAGTACTTC
>-|TRBJ2-7|-|TRBV5-6
CASSSGLVYEQYF
TGTGCCAGCAGCTCAGGGTTGGTGTACGAGCAGTACTTC
>once|TRBJ1-1|TRBD1|TRBV9
CASSLTGTGGAFF
TGTGCCAGCAGCCTCACCGGGACAGGAGGTGCTTTCTTT
>-|TRBJ1-1|-|TRBV30
CAWSGPGNTEAFF
TGTGCCTGGAGTGGGCCGGGGAACACTGAAGCTTTCTTT
>once|TRBJ2-1|TRBD2|TRBV7-9
CASSLVLAGYTEQFF
TGTGCCAGCAGCTTAGTCCTAGCGGGATATACTGAGCAGTTCTTC
>-|TRBJ2-7|-|TRBV6-5
CASSSSKGGEQYF
TGTGCCAGCAGTTCCAGCAAGGGAGGCGAGCAGTACTTC
>-|TRBJ2-7|TRBD1|TRBV19
CASSGQVNSYEQYF
TGTGCCAGTTCCGGACAGGTTAACTCCTACGAGCAGTACTTC
>-|TRBJ1-5|-|TRBV30
CAWSLTENQPQHF
TGTGCCTGGAGTCTAACGGAGAATCAGCCCCAGCATTTT
>-|TRBJ2-2|-|TRBV11-2
CASSLGLAGELFF
TGTGCCAGCAGCTTAGGGCTAGCCGGGGAGCTGTTTTTT
>-|TRBJ2-1|TRBD1|TRBV2
CASTTRQGWGEQFF
TGTGCCAGCACCACAAGACAGGGTTGGGGTGAGCAGTTCTTC
>-|TRBJ2-4|TRBD2|TRBV27
CASSLSGGKGNIQYF
TGTGCCAGCAGTTTATCGGGAGGGAAGGGAAACATTCAGTACTTC
>few|TRBJ1-1|-|TRBV20-1
CSARVGAEAFF
TGCAGTGCTAGAGTCGGTGCTGAAGCTTTCTTT
>-|TRBJ2-5|TRBD2|TRBV19
CASRRRLAGGGETQYF
TGTGCCAGTAGGAGGAGACTAGCGGGAGGGGGAGAGACCCAGTACTTC
>-|TRBJ2-4|TRBD2|TRBV19
CASSIVDSGVIAKNIQYF
TGTGCCAGTAGTATAGTAGACAGCGGGGTGATAGCCAAAAACATTCAGTACTTC
>-|TRBJ1-2|-|TRBV2
CASSWGGADGYTF
TGTGCCAGCTCCTGGGGGGGGGCGGATGGCTACACCTTC
>-|TRBJ1-2|-|TRBV4-2
CASSQDMRARDGGYTF
TGTGCCAGCAGCCAAGATATGAGGGCGCGAGATGGTGGCTACACCTTC